The entry below describes one TCR beta chain. Its antigen is not identified. Noted treatment: oral pan-JAK inhibitor, 5-10 mg twice daily. This entry is derived from a study of CD8+ T cells in alopecia areata. Points from the study as a whole: Amid tofacitinib therapy, many expanded lesional clones stayed present in scalp and blood.

Deletions cut 0 bases from V and 0 bases from J, with 3 bases between. This CDR3 spans 14 amino acids. The germline CDR1 and CDR2 sequences are SGHDN and FVKESK. Once RNA had been extracted, it was reverse transcribed into cDNA to act as the sequencing template. The data were produced by immunoSEQ multiplex PCR, yet TCRdb's version contains in-frame clones alone and is incomplete. The sample has approximately 150,000 clones, around 59% seen once. This clonotype was sampled from a human donor with alopecia areata. The sample in question was CD4+ T cells sorted from blood, obtained at week 24, from a patient treated with tofacitinib. The chain uses TRBV14 and TRBJ2-4, with no clear D. The CDR3 region is CASSQDRAKNIQYF. CDR3 DNA sequence: TGTGCCAGCAGCCAAGATCGAGCCAAAAACATTCAGTACTTC.